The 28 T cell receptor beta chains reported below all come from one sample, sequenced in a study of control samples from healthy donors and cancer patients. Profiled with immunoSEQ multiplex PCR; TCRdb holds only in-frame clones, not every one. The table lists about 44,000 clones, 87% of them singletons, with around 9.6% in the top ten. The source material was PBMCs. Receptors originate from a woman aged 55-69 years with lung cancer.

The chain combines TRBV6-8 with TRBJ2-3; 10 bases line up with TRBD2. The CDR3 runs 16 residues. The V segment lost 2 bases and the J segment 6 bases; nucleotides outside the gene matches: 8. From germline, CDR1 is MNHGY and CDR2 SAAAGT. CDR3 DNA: TGTGCCAGCAGTTACCTAGCGGGAGTTTTTTCCGATACGCAGTATTTT. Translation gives CASSYLAGVFSDTQYF.

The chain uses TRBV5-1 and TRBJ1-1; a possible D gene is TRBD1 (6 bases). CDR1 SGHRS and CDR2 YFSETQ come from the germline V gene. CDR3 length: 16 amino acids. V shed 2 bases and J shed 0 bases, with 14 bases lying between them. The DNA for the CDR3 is TGCGCCAGCAGCTTAGGGACAAGGGACATGAACACTGAAGCTTTCTTT. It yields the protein CASSLGTRDMNTEAFF.

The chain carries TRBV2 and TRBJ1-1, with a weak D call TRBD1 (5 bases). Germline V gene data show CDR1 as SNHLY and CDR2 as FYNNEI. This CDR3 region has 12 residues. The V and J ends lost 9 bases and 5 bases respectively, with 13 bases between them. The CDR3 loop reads CARGQARTEAFF. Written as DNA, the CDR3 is TGTGCCAGGGGGCAAGCCCGGACTGAAGCTTTCTTT.

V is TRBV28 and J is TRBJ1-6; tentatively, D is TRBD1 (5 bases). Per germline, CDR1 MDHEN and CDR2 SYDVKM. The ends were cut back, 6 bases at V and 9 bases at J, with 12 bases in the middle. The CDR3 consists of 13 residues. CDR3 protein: CASREQGGSPLHF. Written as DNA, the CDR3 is TGTGCCAGCAGGGAGCAGGGAGGTTCACCCCTCCACTTT. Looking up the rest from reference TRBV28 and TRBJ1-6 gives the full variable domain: DVKVTQSSRYLVKRTGEKVFLECVQDMDHENMFWYRQDPGLGLRLIYFSYDVKMKEKGDIPEGYSVSREKKERFSLILESASTNQTSMYLCASREQGGSPLHFGNGTRLTVT.

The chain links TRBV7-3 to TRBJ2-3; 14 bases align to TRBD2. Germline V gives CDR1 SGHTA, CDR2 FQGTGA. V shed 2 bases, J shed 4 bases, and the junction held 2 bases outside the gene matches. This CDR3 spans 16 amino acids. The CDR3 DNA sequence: TGTGCCAGCAGCTTAGGGACTAGCGGGAGTCCAGATACGCAGTATTTT. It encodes CASSLGTSGSPDTQYF.

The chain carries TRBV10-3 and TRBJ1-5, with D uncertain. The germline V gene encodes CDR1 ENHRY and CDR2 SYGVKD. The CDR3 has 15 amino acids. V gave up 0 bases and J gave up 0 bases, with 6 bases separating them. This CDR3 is CAISESQNSNQPQHF. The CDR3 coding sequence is TGTGCCATCAGTGAGTCACAGAATAGCAATCAGCCCCAGCATTTT.

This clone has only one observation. CDR3 nucleotide sequence: TGTGCCAGCAGCCGTGCGGGAGGGCGGGAGCAGTTCTTC. Its protein is CASSRAGGREQFF. V gene TRBV14 combines with J gene TRBJ2-1, with 9 positions matching TRBD2. Trimming took 4 bases from V and 10 from J; bases not matched to a gene: 5. The V gene's germline CDR1 is SGHDN and CDR2 FVKESK. The CDR3 consists of 13 residues.

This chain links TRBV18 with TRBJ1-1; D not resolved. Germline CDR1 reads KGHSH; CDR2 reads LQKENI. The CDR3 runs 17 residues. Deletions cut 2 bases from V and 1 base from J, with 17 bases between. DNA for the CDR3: TGTGCCAGCTCACCAGGGTACGAGGGCGCCTCGAACACTGAAGCTTTCTTT. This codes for CASSPGYEGASNTEAFF.

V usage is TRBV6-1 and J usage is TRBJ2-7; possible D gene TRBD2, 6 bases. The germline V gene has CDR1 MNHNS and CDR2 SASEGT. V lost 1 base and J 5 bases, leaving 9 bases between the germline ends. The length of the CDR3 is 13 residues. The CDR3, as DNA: TGTGCCAGCAGTGAAGTCGGGGGACACGAGCAGTACTTC. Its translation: CASSEVGGHEQYF.

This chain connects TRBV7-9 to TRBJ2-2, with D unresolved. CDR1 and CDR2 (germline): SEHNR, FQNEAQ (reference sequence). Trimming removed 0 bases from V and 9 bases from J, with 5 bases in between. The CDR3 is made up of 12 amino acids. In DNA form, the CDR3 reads TGTGCCAGCAGCTTAGCTGGTCGGGAGCTGTTTTTT. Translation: CASSLAGRELFF.

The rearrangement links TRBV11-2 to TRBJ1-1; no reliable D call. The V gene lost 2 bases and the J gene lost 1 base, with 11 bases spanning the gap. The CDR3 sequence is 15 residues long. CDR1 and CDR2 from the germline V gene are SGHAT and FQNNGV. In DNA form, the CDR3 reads TGTGCCAGCAGCTTACTTTCGCGAGGGAACACTGAAGCTTTCTTT. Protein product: CASSLLSRGNTEAFF.

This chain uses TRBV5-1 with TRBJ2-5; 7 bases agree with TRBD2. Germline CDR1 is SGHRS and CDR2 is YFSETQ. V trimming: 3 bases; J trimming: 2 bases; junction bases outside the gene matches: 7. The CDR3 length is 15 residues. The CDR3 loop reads CASSYGTGGQETQYF. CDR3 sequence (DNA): TGCGCCAGCAGCTATGGAACGGGGGGTCAAGAGACCCAGTACTTC.

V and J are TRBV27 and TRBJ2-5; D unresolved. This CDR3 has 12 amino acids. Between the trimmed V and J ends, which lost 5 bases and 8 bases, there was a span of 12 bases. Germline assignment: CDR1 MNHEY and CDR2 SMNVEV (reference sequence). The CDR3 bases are TGTGCCAGCAGTCCAAGTGGGTTTACCCAGTACTTC. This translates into CASSPSGFTQYF.

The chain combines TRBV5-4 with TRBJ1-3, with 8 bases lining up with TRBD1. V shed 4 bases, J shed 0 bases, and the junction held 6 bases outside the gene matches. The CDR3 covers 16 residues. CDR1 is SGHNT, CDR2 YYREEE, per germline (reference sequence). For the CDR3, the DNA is TGTGCCAGCAGCCCGAAGGGACAGGACTCTGGAAACACCATATATTTT. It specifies CASSPKGQDSGNTIYF. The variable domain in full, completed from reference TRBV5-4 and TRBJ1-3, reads ETGVTQSPTHLIKTRGQQVTLRCSSQSGHNTVSWYQQALGQGPQFIFQYYREEENGRGNFPPRFSGLQFPNYSSELNVNALELDDSALYLCASSPKGQDSGNTIYFGEGSWLTVV.

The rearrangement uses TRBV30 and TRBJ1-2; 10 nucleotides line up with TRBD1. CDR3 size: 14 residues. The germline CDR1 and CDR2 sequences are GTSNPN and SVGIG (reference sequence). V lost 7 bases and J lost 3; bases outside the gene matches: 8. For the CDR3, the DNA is TGTGCCTCCTCGAGGACAGGGGGAGACTATGGCTACACCTTC. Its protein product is CASSRTGGDYGYTF. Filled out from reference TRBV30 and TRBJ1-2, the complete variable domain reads SQTIHQWPATLVQPVGSPLSLECTVEGTSNPNLYWYRQAAGRGLQLLFYSVGIGQISSEVPQNLSASRPQDRQFILSSKKLLLSDSGFYLCASSRTGGDYGYTFGSGTRLTVV.

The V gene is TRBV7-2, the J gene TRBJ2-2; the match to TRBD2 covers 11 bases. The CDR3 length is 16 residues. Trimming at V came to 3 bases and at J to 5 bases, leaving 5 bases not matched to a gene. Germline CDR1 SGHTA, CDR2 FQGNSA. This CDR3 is CASSFVAGGPTGELFF. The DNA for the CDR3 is TGTGCCAGCAGCTTCGTAGCGGGAGGGCCAACCGGGGAGCTGTTTTTT.

DNA of the CDR3: TGTGCCAGCAGCATAGGACGGGGCGTCTATGGCTACACCTTC. It translates to CASSIGRGVYGYTF. This chain connects TRBV5-5 to TRBJ1-2; possibly TRBD1 for D (5 bases). CDR1 and CDR2 (germline): SGHKS, YYEKEE (reference sequence). The V end lost 4 bases, the J end lost 4 bases, and 14 bases lay between the germline ends. This CDR3 has 14 residues.

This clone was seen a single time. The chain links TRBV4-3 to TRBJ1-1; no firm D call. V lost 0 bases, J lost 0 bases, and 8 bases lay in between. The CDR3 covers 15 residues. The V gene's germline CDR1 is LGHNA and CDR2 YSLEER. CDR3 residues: CASSQEGPMNTEAFF. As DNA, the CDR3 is TGCGCCAGCAGCCAAGAAGGACCGATGAACACTGAAGCTTTCTTT.

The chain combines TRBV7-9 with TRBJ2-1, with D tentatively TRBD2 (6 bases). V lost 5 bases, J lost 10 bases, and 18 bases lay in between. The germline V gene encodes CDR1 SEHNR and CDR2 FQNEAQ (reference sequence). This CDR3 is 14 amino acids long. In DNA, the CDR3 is TGTGCCAGCAGCCAAAGGGACTTAGGTGGGGAGCAGTTCTTC. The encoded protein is CASSQRDLGGEQFF.

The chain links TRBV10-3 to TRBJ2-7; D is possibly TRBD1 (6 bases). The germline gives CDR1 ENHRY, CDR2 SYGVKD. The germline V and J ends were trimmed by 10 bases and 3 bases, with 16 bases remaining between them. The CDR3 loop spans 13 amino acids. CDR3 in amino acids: CATTGQGFYEQYF. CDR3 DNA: TGTGCCACGACCGGGCAGGGGTTCTACGAGCAGTACTTC.

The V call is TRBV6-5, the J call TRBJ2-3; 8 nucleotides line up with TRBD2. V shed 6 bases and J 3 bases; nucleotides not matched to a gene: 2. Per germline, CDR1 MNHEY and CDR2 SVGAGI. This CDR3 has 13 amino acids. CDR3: CASRRGGTDTQYF. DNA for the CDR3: TGTGCCAGCAGACGGGGGGGGACAGATACGCAGTATTTT.

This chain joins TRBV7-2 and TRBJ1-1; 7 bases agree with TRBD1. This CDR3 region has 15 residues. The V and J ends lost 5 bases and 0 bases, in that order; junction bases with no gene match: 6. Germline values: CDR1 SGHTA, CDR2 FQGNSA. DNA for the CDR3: TGTGCCAGCAGCCCCCGCGGGACAGTGAACACTGAAGCTTTCTTT. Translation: CASSPRGTVNTEAFF.

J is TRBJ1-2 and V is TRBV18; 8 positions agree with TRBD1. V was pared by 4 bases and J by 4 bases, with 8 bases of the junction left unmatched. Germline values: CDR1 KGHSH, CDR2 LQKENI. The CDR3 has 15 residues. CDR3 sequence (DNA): TGTGCCAGCTCACAATCGGACAGGGATGGCTATGGCTACACCTTC. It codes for CASSQSDRDGYGYTF.

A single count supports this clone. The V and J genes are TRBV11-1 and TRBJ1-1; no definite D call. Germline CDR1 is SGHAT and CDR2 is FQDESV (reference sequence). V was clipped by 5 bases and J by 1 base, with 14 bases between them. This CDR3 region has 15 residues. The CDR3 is CASSQSLRRNTEAFF. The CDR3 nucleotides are TGTGCCAGCAGCCAATCTCTAAGACGGAACACTGAAGCTTTCTTT.

The CDR3 DNA is TGCGCCAGCAGCTTCGGACAGGGGGGCTATGGCTACACCTTC. This translates into CASSFGQGGYGYTF. V and J are TRBV5-1 and TRBJ1-2, with TRBD1 matching over 10 bases. CDR1 SGHRS and CDR2 YFSETQ come from the germline V gene. This CDR3 comprises 14 residues. J lost 4 bases, V lost 2 bases, and 2 bases had no gene match.

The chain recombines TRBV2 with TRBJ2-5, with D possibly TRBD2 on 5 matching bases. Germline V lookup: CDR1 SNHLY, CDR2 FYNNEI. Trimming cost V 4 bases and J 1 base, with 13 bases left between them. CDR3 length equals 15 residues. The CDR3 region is CASSGLRSGQETQYF. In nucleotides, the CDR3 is TGTGCCAGCAGTGGTTTGCGGAGCGGCCAAGAGACCCAGTACTTC.

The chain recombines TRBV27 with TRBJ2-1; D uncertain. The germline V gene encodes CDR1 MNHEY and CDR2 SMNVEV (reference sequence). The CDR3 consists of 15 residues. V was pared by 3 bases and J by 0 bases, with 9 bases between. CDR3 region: CASSLDQSSYNEQFF. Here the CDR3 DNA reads TGTGCCAGCAGTTTGGACCAGAGCTCCTACAATGAGCAGTTCTTC.

This CDR3 is CASSLGPLIAGTEAFF. The CDR3 DNA reads as TGTGCCAGCAGCTTAGGTCCCCTAATCGCGGGGACTGAAGCTTTCTTT. The chain has TRBV7-2 and TRBJ1-1; D remains unclear. Trimming left V 1 base short and J 5 bases short, with 17 bases between. The CDR3 loop spans 16 amino acids. Per germline, CDR1 SGHTA and CDR2 FQGNSA. The full variable domain, completed using reference TRBV7-2 and TRBJ1-1, is GAGVSQSPSNKVTEKGKDVELRCDPISGHTALYWYRQSLGQGLEFLIYFQGNSAPDKSGLPSDRFSAERTGGSVSTLTIQRTQQEDSAVYLCASSLGPLIAGTEAFFGQGTRLTVV.